This passage covers 18 T cell receptor beta chains from one sample sequenced in a study of cytomegalovirus exposure and HLA in healthy donors. The PCR employed 60 Vbeta primers together with 13 Jbeta primers. The protocol was immunoSEQ multiplex PCR, while the TCRdb copy is restricted to in-frame clones and leaves out a portion. This repertoire shows 150,000 to 200,000 clones, approximately 65% found once; its top ten account for 2.5% to 3%. Source material: PBMCs. Source of these receptors: a man aged 40-50 years in good health and CMV-seronegative.

This clone has more than one count but fewer than ten. The chain carries TRBV9 and TRBJ2-7; possible D gene TRBD1, 5 bases. The CDR3 consists of 13 residues. The V and J ends lost 4 bases and 3 bases respectively, with 11 bases between them. Germline V lookup: CDR1 SGDLS, CDR2 YYNGEE. CDR3 coding DNA: TGTGCCAGCAGCTTAGGAACAGGCTACGAGCAGTACTTC. Encoded protein: CASSLGTGYEQYF.

The chain links TRBV7-2 to TRBJ2-3; 8 nucleotides match TRBD2. V trimming: 2 bases; J trimming: 4 bases; junction bases outside the gene matches: 17. The CDR3 length is 19 residues. In germline, CDR1 is SGHTA, CDR2 FQGNSA. CDR3 protein: CASSLNAGGSRGQSDTQYF. The CDR3 nucleotides read TGTGCCAGCAGCTTAAATGCGGGAGGTTCCCGAGGGCAGTCAGATACGCAGTATTTT.

The chain has TRBV11-1 and TRBJ2-7; D uncertain. Trimming removed 1 base from V and 0 bases from J, with 10 bases in between. The CDR3 runs 15 residues. Germline values: CDR1 SGHAT, CDR2 FQDESV (reference sequence). The CDR3 protein is CASSLGYTDSYEQYF. In nucleotides, the CDR3 is TGTGCCAGCAGCTTAGGGTACACCGACTCCTACGAGCAGTACTTC.

CDR3: CASSIHGTGVNGYTF. The CDR3, as DNA: TGTGCCAGCAGTATCCACGGGACAGGGGTAAATGGCTACACCTTC. The chain has TRBV6-9 and TRBJ1-2; 10 nucleotides align to TRBD1. V shed 5 bases and J 6 bases; nucleotides not matched to a gene: 9. The germline CDR1 and CDR2 sequences are MNHGY and SVAAGI. This CDR3 is 15 amino acids long.

V usage is TRBV9 and J usage is TRBJ2-7, with D possibly being TRBD1 (5 bases). Germline CDR1 is SGDLS and CDR2 is YYNGEE. The ends were cut back, 0 bases at V and 1 base at J, with 5 bases in the middle. CDR3 length equals 13 residues. The CDR3 is CASSVGQSYEQYF. The CDR3 DNA reads as TGTGCCAGCAGCGTAGGACAGTCCTACGAGCAGTACTTC.

The rearrangement uses TRBV29-1 and TRBJ2-1; 11 bases agree with TRBD2. The CDR3 extends over 13 amino acids. V lost 6 bases, J lost 5 bases, and 3 bases stayed unmatched. Per the germline V gene, CDR1 is SQVTM and CDR2 is ANQGSEA. CDR3 bases: TGCAGCGTGGGACTAGCGGCCAACAATGAGCAGTTCTTC. Its protein is CSVGLAANNEQFF.

The gene calls are TRBV19 and TRBJ2-3; 8 bases are a match to TRBD1. The CDR3 extends over 15 amino acids. Trimming removed 4 bases from V and 0 bases from J; junction bases left unmatched: 3. Germline CDR1 reads LNHDA; CDR2 reads SQIVND (reference sequence). CDR3: CASSTQGASTDTQYF. In DNA form, the CDR3 reads TGTGCCAGTAGTACGCAGGGGGCTAGCACAGATACGCAGTATTTT.

This clone was recorded a few times. This chain connects TRBV28 to TRBJ1-5, with a tentative D call TRBD1 (6 bases). Deletions cut 3 bases from V and 0 bases from J, with 15 bases between. Germline lookup yields CDR1 MDHEN and CDR2 SYDVKM. The CDR3 is made up of 17 amino acids. In nucleotides, the CDR3 is TGTGCCAGCAGTTTTTTCATGACAGGAGCTAGCAATCAGCCCCAGCATTTT. The encoded protein is CASSFFMTGASNQPQHF.

This chain uses TRBV7-2 with TRBJ1-5; the D is unclear. The ends were cut back, 5 bases at V and 0 bases at J, with 8 bases in the middle. Germline values: CDR1 SGHTA, CDR2 FQGNSA. The CDR3 is made up of 14 amino acids. The CDR3 DNA reads TGTGCCAGCAGCCCAGGTTATAGCAATCAGCCCCAGCATTTT. Translation: CASSPGYSNQPQHF.

This clone has more than one count but fewer than ten. The chain employs TRBV4-3 and TRBJ2-1; 10 bases align to TRBD1. V trimming: 0 bases; J trimming: 2 bases; junction bases outside the gene matches: 1. Germline CDR1 LGHNA, CDR2 YSLEER. The CDR3 length is 16 residues. The CDR3: CASSQDGQGAYNEQFF. The CDR3 nucleotides read TGCGCCAGCAGCCAAGATGGACAGGGGGCCTACAATGAGCAGTTCTTC.

CDR3: CASSGVGLANADTQYF. CDR3 nucleotides: TGTGCCAGCAGCGGCGTGGGACTAGCGAACGCAGATACGCAGTATTTT. This rearrangement joins TRBV7-9 to TRBJ2-3; TRBD2 agrees at 10 bases. This CDR3 region has 16 residues. J gave up 4 bases and V 5 bases, and 9 bases lay outside the gene matches. Germline CDR1 and CDR2: SEHNR and FQNEAQ (reference sequence). The entire variable domain, with the rest obtained from reference TRBV7-9 and TRBJ2-3, is as follows: DTGVSQNPRHKITKRGQNVTFRCDPISEHNRLYWYRQTLGQGPEFLTYFQNEAQLEKSRLLSDRFSAERPKGSFSTLEIQRTEQGDSAMYLCASSGVGLANADTQYFGPGTRLTVL.

This chain uses TRBV5-1 with TRBJ2-1; 12 bases fit TRBD2. Looked up from germline, CDR1 is SGHRS and CDR2 is YFSETQ. This CDR3 contains 15 residues. Trimming at V came to 7 bases and at J to 5 bases, leaving 7 bases not matched to a gene. CDR3 sequence reads: CASLALAGGNNEQFF. The CDR3 DNA sequence: TGCGCCAGCCTGGCCCTAGCGGGAGGGAACAATGAGCAGTTCTTC.

DNA of the CDR3: TGTGCCAGCAGCCAAAGACAGGGGGGACAGCCCCAGCATTTT. Its protein product is CASSQRQGGQPQHF. The chain joins TRBV6-5 to TRBJ1-5, with 9 bases that match TRBD1. This CDR3 region has 14 residues. Unmatched junction bases numbered 7, after V lost 6 bases and J lost 7 bases. Germline-derived CDR1 and CDR2 are MNHEY and SVGAGI.

This clone was observed a single time. The chain uses TRBV7-8 and TRBJ1-4, with D possibly being TRBD1 (5 bases). This CDR3 has 14 amino acids. Germline V gives CDR1 SGHVS, CDR2 FQNEAQ. V dropped 5 bases and J dropped 7 bases, with 14 bases sitting between them. In DNA form, the CDR3 reads TGTGCCAGCAGCCCCTTCAGGGTCGGTGAAAAACTGTTTTTT. Translated, it gives CASSPFRVGEKLFF.

The chain has TRBV30 and TRBJ1-1; 8 bases map to TRBD1. Unmatched junction bases numbered 12, after V lost 1 base and J lost 11 bases. CDR1 is GTSNPN, CDR2 SVGIG, per germline (reference sequence). The CDR3 covers 14 residues. CDR3 region: CAWSEGGQGTSAFF. The DNA of the CDR3 is TGTGCCTGGAGTGAGGGAGGACAGGGAACGTCGGCTTTCTTT.

V gene TRBV2 combines with J gene TRBJ2-3, with D maybe TRBD2 (5 bases). This CDR3 comprises 14 residues. Trimming removed 8 bases from V and 0 bases from J, with 12 bases in between. CDR1 and CDR2 (germline): SNHLY, FYNNEI. As DNA, the CDR3 is TGTGCCAGCTTCCAGCGGAGGAGCACAGATACGCAGTATTTT. Translated: CASFQRRSTDTQYF.

This clone has a handful of counts. The chain carries TRBV6-5 and TRBJ2-7, with 9 bases lining up with TRBD1. CDR1 is MNHEY, CDR2 SVGAGI, per germline. The junction had 3 bases not matched to a gene; V was cut back by 4 bases and J by 5 bases. This CDR3 has 13 residues. The CDR3 nucleotides are TGTGCCAGCAGTTTGGGACAGGGCAACGAGCAGTACTTC. Protein sequence: CASSLGQGNEQYF.

The V and J genes are TRBV2 and TRBJ2-2, with 8 bases matching TRBD1. V trimming: 3 bases; J trimming: 6 bases; junction bases outside the gene matches: 15. The CDR3 runs to 18 residues. Germline V gives CDR1 SNHLY, CDR2 FYNNEI. CDR3 sequence: CASSDLGQGPGGPGELFF. CDR3 DNA sequence: TGTGCCAGCAGTGACTTAGGACAGGGTCCAGGAGGCCCCGGGGAGCTGTTTTTT. The whole variable domain, filled in from reference TRBV2 and TRBJ2-2, reads EPEVTQTPSHQVTQMGQEVILRCVPISNHLYFYWYRQILGQKVEFLVSFYNNEISEKSEIFDDQFSVERPDGSNFTLKIRSTKLEDSAMYFCASSDLGQGPGGPGELFFGEGSRLTVL.